There are many counts of the clone carrying this T cell receptor (beta chain). Antigen unknown. The data originate from a study of neurological immune-mediated disorders. Overall study context: The multiple sclerosis group of approximately 35 included approximately 30 relapsing-remitting and 3 secondary progressive patients. Study-level results: Neither clinical nor MRI features were found to be associated with the multiple sclerosis repertoire cluster.

TCRdb used MiXCR to reprocess the 5' RACE reads, holding one entry per CDR3 protein. The repertoire includes about 60,000 distinct CDR3 sequences, about 3.7% of them detected once, and 6% to 9% sits in the top ten. After removal of 5 bases from V and 4 bases from J, the junction contained 11 bases not matched to a gene. Germline V gene sequence: CDR1 SGHTA, CDR2 FQGTGA. The CDR3 covers 17 residues. The clonotype comes from a woman aged 55-75 years with multiple sclerosis. The gene calls are TRBV7-3 and TRBJ2-2; 9 bases are a match to TRBD2. Input material: PBMCs. The chain's CDR3 is CASSRNIAGVGTGELFF. Written as DNA, the CDR3 is TGTGCCAGCAGCCGGAATATAGCGGGAGTGGGCACCGGGGAGCTGTTTTTT.